These T cell receptor beta chains were read from a single sample in a study of shared T cell receptors in the human thymus. The assay was immunoSEQ multiplex PCR, and TCRdb's table has in-frame clones only and misses some. Among hundreds of thousands of clones listed, roughly 90% were seen once. The same specimen was also included in a second study, on human thymus T cells.

Sequences were obtained from thymocytes. The receptors derive from a boy younger than two with a congenital heart defect. CDR3s include the opening cysteine and the closing phenylalanine or tryptophan. D genes are given only for firm matches.

v_call: TRBV6-6; j_call: TRBJ2-7; d_call: .; cdr3_aa: CASSPAGLGEQYF
v_call: TRBV9; j_call: TRBJ2-2; d_call: TRBD2; cdr3_aa: CASSPTTSRTSGRSPGELFF
v_call: TRBV28; j_call: TRBJ2-7; d_call: TRBD1; cdr3_aa: CASSQTKSGTVYEQYF
v_call: TRBV7-6; j_call: TRBJ2-2; d_call: TRBD1; cdr3_aa: CASSRLRGQGEDTGELFF
v_call: TRBV19; j_call: TRBJ2-7; d_call: .; cdr3_aa: CASSDREKGEQYF
v_call: TRBV5-1; j_call: TRBJ1-1; d_call: .; cdr3_aa: CASSSRRGQNTEAFF
v_call: TRBV12-5; j_call: TRBJ2-7; d_call: TRBD2; cdr3_aa: CASGSSFRGSGNEQYF
v_call: TRBV29-1; j_call: TRBJ2-1; d_call: .; cdr3_aa: CSVVGGSSYNEQFF
v_call: TRBV4-1; j_call: TRBJ2-7; d_call: .; cdr3_aa: CASSQLVEGSYEQYF
v_call: TRBV19; j_call: TRBJ2-5; d_call: TRBD2; cdr3_aa: CASSIGSRLAGGRTLETQYF
v_call: TRBV13; j_call: TRBJ1-4; d_call: TRBD1; cdr3_aa: CASSPQGLGGEKLFF
v_call: TRBV5-8; j_call: TRBJ2-7; d_call: TRBD1; cdr3_aa: CASSFRDRSPWTTYEQYF
v_call: TRBV19; j_call: TRBJ2-7; d_call: TRBD1; cdr3_aa: CATRDRGGEQYF
v_call: TRBV19; j_call: TRBJ1-2; d_call: TRBD1; cdr3_aa: CASSTHDRATNYGYTF
v_call: TRBV10-3; j_call: TRBJ2-3; d_call: .; cdr3_aa: CAISEEIAEEEACTDTQYF
v_call: TRBV7-3; j_call: TRBJ2-3; d_call: TRBD2; cdr3_aa: CASSRASGTLTDTQYF
v_call: TRBV6-5; j_call: TRBJ2-1; d_call: TRBD2; cdr3_aa: CASSGTSRSYNEQFF
v_call: TRBV4-3; j_call: TRBJ2-1; d_call: .; cdr3_aa: CASSQVRGRGSSYNEQFF
v_call: TRBV27; j_call: TRBJ2-3; d_call: TRBD1; cdr3_aa: CASGGRGRTTDTQYF
v_call: TRBV7-2; j_call: TRBJ2-7; d_call: .; cdr3_aa: CASSLSRGAEQYF
v_call: TRBV7-2; j_call: TRBJ2-1; d_call: .; cdr3_aa: CASISRPSDEQFF
v_call: TRBV6-1; j_call: TRBJ1-5; d_call: .; cdr3_aa: CASSEGKGRVSNQPQHF
v_call: TRBV7-2; j_call: TRBJ2-5; d_call: .; cdr3_aa: CASSPAGSQETQYF
v_call: TRBV9; j_call: TRBJ2-5; d_call: TRBD2; cdr3_aa: CASSVEEREDETQYF
v_call: TRBV7-3; j_call: TRBJ2-7; d_call: TRBD2; cdr3_aa: CASSLASGSSYEQYF
v_call: TRBV30; j_call: TRBJ1-5; d_call: .; cdr3_aa: CAWSVGGWGGNQPQHF
v_call: TRBV19; j_call: TRBJ2-7; d_call: .; cdr3_aa: CASSIRAGAGPQFSRRTPSEYF
v_call: TRBV4-3; j_call: TRBJ1-5; d_call: .; cdr3_aa: CASSQTGISNQPQHF
v_call: TRBV14; j_call: TRBJ2-1; d_call: TRBD1; cdr3_aa: CASSPRQGNIHNEQFF
v_call: TRBV28; j_call: TRBJ2-7; d_call: .; cdr3_aa: CASSAKGGAGHEQYF
v_call: TRBV28; j_call: TRBJ2-7; d_call: TRBD2; cdr3_aa: CASSPIPGGSYEQYF
v_call: TRBV7-2; j_call: TRBJ2-7; d_call: .; cdr3_aa: CASTHRRGPPAEQYF
v_call: TRBV5-6; j_call: TRBJ2-7; d_call: .; cdr3_aa: CASSPRTIFYEQYF
v_call: TRBV11-2; j_call: TRBJ1-2; d_call: .; cdr3_aa: CASSLVRGYTF
v_call: TRBV5-6; j_call: TRBJ2-5; d_call: TRBD1; cdr3_aa: CASSFRDRGPETQYF
v_call: TRBV5-1; j_call: TRBJ2-5; d_call: TRBD2; cdr3_aa: CASSLTGGETQYF